This T cell receptor beta chain appears in the sequencing data of a study of graft-versus-host responses after intestinal transplantation (dated by TCRdb to the early 2020s). Describing the broader study: The transplants that recipients got were multivisceral, liver-intestinal, or isolated intestinal. Rather than being sequenced by the commercial service, samples from three later patients were sequenced in-house on an Illumina MiSeq and processed with MiXCR. The cohort enrolled under 25 intestinal transplant recipients including one retransplant, and 3 patients lacking pretransplant specimens were excluded. To identify alloreactive clones, pre-transplant mixed lymphocyte reaction products were sequenced and then compared with unstimulated pre-transplant donor and recipient T cells. Every recipient was given anti-thymocyte globulin induction, then maintenance tacrolimus and steroids for about three years. Donor T cell macrochimerism was defined as a peak of at least 4% donor T cells among recipient peripheral blood mononuclear cells. After intestinal transplantation, graft-versus-host and host-versus-graft alloreactive T cell clones in the graft, circulation and bone marrow were tracked using bulk TCR-beta CDR3 sequencing.

Comments on this clone: This clone's antigen is unknown. No per-base quality is available; no much larger clone lies one base away.

Relative to germline, V is 6 bases shorter and J is 6 bases shorter, with 20 bases between their ends. Per the germline V gene (reference sequence), LNHNV is the CDR1 and YYDKDF is the CDR2. The CDR3 has 16 amino acids, counting the end cysteine and phenylalanine. Solely the CDR3 DNA is kept, with 48 bases framed from the first base. Receptors were amplified or captured by the immunoSEQ multiplex PCR assay. High-throughput TCR-beta CDR3 sequencing of genomic DNA from most patients was performed by Adaptive Biotechnologies. Per the authors' processing: Adaptive's ImmunoSEQ software supplied the TCR sequencing data for 18 patients, while MiXCR and VDJtools were used to process a few other patients. CDR3 nucleotide sequences shared between donor and recipient were removed because the origin of such sequences could not be assigned. Alloreactive clones required at least 2-fold expansion over unstimulated cells and minimum CFSE-low frequency of 0.002% (template counts) or 0.001% (read counts). Clones detected in sequenced pre-transplant spleen, lymph node, or MLR CFSE-low populations of the donor or recipient were defined as mappable. Cumulative frequency of alloreactive clones was calculated as a percentage of all sequences weighted by copy number. TCRdb provides this immuneACCESS table in a form limited to in-frame rearrangements. Some clones are lacking; in checked studies, under half of them reflect an unresolved V gene, and why the rest are absent is not known. The V and J calls and clone size come from that table; D and trimming were worked out from the DNA. The sample data list tens of thousands of clones, and about 89% of these were observed just once. The top ten clonotypes cover roughly 6% of the sample.

Blood samples were collected up to 4 times in the first month after transplant and then at least monthly when available. Overall study outcomes, separate from this receptor: GvH clones were detected in recipient bone marrow, and some appeared earlier in ileal mucosa or blood, consistent with an intestinal mucosal origin. Early after transplant, peak levels of circulating GvH clones were associated with declines in HvG clones. Patients with donor T cell macrochimerism had high GvH to HvG T cell clonal ratios in their allografts. The relatively low number and heterogeneity of intestinal transplant patients limited the conclusions.

This sample comprised PBMCs, obtained nearly 670 days after intestinal transplant. The chain joins TRBV15 to TRBJ2-2; no D gene is confidently identified. The sequence was obtained from a human patient who received an intestinal transplant, so some T cells may come from the graft donor. The DNA is TGTGCCACCAGAAGTCGGCCAGTCGATGGTGCCGGGGAGCTGTTTTTT. This encodes CATRSRPVDGAGELFF.